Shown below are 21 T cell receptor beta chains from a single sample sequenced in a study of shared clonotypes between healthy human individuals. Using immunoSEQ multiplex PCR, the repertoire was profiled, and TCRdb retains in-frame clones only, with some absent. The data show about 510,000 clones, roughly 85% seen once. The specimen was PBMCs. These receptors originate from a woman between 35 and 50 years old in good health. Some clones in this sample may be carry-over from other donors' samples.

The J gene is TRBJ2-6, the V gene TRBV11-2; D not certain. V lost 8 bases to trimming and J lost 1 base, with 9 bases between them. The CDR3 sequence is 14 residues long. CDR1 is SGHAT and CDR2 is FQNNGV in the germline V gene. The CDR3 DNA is TGTGCCAGCTCCCCTAGGTCTGGGGCCAACGTCCTGACTTTC. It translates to CASSPRSGANVLTF.

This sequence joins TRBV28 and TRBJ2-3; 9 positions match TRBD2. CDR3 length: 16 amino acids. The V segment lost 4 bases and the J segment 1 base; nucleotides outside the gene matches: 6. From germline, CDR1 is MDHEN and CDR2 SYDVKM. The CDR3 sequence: CASSYLAGVGTDTQYF. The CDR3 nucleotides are TGTGCCAGCAGTTACTTAGCGGGAGTGGGCACAGATACGCAGTATTTT.

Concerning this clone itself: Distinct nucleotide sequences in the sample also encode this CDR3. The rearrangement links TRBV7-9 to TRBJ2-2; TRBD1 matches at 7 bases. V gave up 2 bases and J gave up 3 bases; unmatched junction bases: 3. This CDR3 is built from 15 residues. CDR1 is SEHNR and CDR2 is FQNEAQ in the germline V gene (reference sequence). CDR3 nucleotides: TGTGCCAGCAGCTTAAACAGGGGTGACACCGGGGAGCTGTTTTTT. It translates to CASSLNRGDTGELFF. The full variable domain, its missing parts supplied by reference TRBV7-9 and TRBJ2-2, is DTGVSQNPRHKITKRGQNVTFRCDPISEHNRLYWYRQTLGQGPEFLTYFQNEAQLEKSRLLSDRFSAERPKGSFSTLEIQRTEQGDSAMYLCASSLNRGDTGELFFGEGSRLTVL.

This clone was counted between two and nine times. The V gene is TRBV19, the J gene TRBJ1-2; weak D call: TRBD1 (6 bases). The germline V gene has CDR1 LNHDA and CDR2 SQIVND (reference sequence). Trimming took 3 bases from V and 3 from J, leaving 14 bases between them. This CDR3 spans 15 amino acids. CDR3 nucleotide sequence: TGTGCCAGTAGTATGAAGGCAGGGGAGGACTATGGCTACACCTTC. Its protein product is CASSMKAGEDYGYTF.

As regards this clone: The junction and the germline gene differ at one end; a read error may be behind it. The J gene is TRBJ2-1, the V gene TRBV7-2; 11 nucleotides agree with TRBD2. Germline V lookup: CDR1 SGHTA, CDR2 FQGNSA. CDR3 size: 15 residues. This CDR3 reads CASSLAGGRGLEQFF. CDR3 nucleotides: TGTGCCAGCAGCCTAGCGGGAGGACGCGGCCTTGAGCAGTTCTTC.

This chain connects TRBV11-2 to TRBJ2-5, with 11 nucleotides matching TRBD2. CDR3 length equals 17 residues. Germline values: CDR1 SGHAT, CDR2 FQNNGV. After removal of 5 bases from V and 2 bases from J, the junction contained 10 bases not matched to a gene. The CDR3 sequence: CASSHKGLAGGQETQYF. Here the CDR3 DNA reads TGTGCCAGCAGCCATAAAGGTTTAGCGGGAGGGCAAGAGACCCAGTACTTC.

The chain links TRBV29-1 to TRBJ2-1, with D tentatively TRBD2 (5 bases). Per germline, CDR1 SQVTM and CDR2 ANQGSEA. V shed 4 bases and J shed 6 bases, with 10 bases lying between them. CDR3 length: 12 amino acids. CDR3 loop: CSVGLAPNEQFF. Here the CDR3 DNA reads TGCAGCGTTGGTCTAGCTCCCAATGAGCAGTTCTTC.

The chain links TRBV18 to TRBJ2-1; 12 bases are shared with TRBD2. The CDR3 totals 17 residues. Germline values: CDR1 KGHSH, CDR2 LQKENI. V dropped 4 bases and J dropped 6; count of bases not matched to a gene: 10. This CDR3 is CASSRKTSGSSSNEQFF. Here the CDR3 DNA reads TGTGCCAGCTCACGAAAGACTAGCGGGAGTAGTAGCAATGAGCAGTTCTTC.

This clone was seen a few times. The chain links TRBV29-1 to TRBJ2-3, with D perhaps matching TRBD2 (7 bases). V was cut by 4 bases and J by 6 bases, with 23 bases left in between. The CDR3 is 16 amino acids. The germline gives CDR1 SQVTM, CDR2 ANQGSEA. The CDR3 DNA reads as TGCAGCGTTGTCGGAGGGGGGGGTTACGTTTGGGATACGCAGTATTTT. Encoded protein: CSVVGGGGYVWDTQYF.

The CDR3 reads CASSRPRTGLGEQYF. The CDR3 bases are TGTGCCAGCAGTCGTCCCCGGACAGGGCTGGGGGAGCAGTACTTC. J is TRBJ2-7 and V is TRBV27; 8 nucleotides line up with TRBD1. Per germline, CDR1 MNHEY and CDR2 SMNVEV (reference sequence). The V gene end was trimmed by 5 bases and the J gene end by 7 bases; junction bases not matched to a gene: 13. This CDR3 is built from 15 residues.

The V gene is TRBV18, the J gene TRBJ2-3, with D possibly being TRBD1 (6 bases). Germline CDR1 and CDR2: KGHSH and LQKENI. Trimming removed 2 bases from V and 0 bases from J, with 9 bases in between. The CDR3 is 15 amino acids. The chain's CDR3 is CASSPGQPSTDTQYF. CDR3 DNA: TGTGCCAGCTCACCAGGACAGCCCAGCACAGATACGCAGTATTTT.

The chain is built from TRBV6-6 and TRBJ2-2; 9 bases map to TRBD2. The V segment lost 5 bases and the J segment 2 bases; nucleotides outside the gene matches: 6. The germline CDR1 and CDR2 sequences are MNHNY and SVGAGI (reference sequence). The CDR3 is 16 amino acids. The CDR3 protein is CASSRGTSRNTGELFF. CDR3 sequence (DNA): TGTGCCAGCAGTAGAGGGACTAGCCGAAACACCGGGGAGCTGTTTTTT.

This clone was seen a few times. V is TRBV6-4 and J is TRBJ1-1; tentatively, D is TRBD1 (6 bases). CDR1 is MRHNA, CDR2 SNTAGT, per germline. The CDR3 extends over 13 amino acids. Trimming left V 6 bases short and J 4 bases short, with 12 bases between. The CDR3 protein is CASREQGSTEAFF. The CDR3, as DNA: TGTGCCAGCAGGGAACAGGGTAGCACTGAAGCTTTCTTT.

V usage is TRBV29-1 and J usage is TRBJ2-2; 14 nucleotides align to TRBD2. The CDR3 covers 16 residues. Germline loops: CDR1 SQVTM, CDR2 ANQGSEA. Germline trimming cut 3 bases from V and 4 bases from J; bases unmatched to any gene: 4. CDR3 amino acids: CSVETSGRVGTGELFF. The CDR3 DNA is TGCAGCGTTGAGACTAGCGGGAGGGTGGGCACCGGGGAGCTGTTTTTT.

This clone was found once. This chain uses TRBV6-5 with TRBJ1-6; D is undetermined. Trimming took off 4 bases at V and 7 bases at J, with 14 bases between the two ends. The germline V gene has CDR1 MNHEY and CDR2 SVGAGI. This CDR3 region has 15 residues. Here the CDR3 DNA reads TGTGCCAGCAGTTCTGGCCCCCACGAGAATTCACCCCTCCACTTT. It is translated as CASSSGPHENSPLHF.

CDR3 coding DNA: TGCAGCGTTGAACGAGGGGGCGGAAAGACCCAGTACTTC. Protein sequence: CSVERGGGKTQYF. The chain uses TRBV29-1 and TRBJ2-5, with 7 bases lining up with TRBD1. The CDR3 has 13 amino acids. The junction had 6 bases not matched to a gene; V was cut back by 2 bases and J by 6 bases. Looked up from germline, CDR1 is SQVTM and CDR2 is ANQGSEA. Looking up the rest from reference TRBV29-1 and TRBJ2-5 gives the full variable domain: SAVISQKPSRDICQRGTSLTIQCQVDSQVTMMFWYRQQPGQSLTLIATANQGSEATYESGFVIDKFPISRPNLTFSTLTVSNMSPEDSSIYLCSVERGGGKTQYFGPGTRLLVL.

DNA for the CDR3: TGTGCCAGTAGTATTGGGGAAACTGGAAACACCATATATTTT. Protein product: CASSIGETGNTIYF. The V call is TRBV19, the J call TRBJ1-3; D gene unclear. Trimming removed 3 bases at V and 2 bases at J, with 8 bases between. Germline CDR1 LNHDA, CDR2 SQIVND (reference sequence). This CDR3 has 14 residues.

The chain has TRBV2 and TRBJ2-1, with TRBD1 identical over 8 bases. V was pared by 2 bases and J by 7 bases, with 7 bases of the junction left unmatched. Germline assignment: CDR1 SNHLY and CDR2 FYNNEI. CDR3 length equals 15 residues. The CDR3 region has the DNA TGTGCCAGCAGTGAAACAGGGGGGATTCAGAATGAGCAGTTCTTC. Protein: CASSETGGIQNEQFF.

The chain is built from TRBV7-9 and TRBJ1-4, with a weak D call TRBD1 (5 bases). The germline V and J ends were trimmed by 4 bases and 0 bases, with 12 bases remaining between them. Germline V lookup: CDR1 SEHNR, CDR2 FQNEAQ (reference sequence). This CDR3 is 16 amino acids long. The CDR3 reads CASSSGRFATNEKLFF. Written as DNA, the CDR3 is TGTGCCAGCAGCTCGGGACGGTTTGCAACTAATGAAAAACTGTTTTTT.

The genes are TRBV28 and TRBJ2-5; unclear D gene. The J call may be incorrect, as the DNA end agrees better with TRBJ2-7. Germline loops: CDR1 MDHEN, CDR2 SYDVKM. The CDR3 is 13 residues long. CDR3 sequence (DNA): TGTGCCAGCAGTCCCTATCCCCTCTACGAGCAGTACTTC. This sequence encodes CASSPYPLYEQYF.

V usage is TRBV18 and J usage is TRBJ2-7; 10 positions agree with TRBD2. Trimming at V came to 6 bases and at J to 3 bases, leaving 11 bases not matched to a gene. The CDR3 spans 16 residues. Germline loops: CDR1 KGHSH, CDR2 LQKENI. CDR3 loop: CASSPDGTSAIYEQYF. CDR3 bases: TGTGCCAGCTCCCCGGACGGGACTAGCGCGATCTACGAGCAGTACTTC.